The 29 T cell receptor beta chains presented below share a single source sample, sequenced in a study of identical twins. TCRdb re-called the 5' RACE reads through MiXCR, storing one row per CDR3 protein. Here the sample spans 350,000 to 500,000 distinct CDR3 sequences, approximately 17% being singletons. Sequencing input: naive T cells sorted from blood. The origin of the receptors is a man aged 45 to 65 in good health.

The chain carries TRBV29-1 and TRBJ2-5; D may be TRBD1 (5 bases). The CDR3 has 13 amino acids. CDR1 is SQVTM, CDR2 ANQGSEA, per germline. Between the trimmed V and J ends, which lost 0 bases and 5 bases, there was a span of 10 bases. As DNA, the CDR3 is TGCAGCGTTGAAGATTTTCCAGGGGAGACCCAGTACTTC. This gives the protein CSVEDFPGETQYF.

This clonotype was observed a handful of times. The chain joins TRBV10-3 to TRBJ2-1; 7 bases are a match to TRBD2. V was clipped by 0 bases and J by 1 base; unmatched bases: 0. From germline, CDR1 is ENHRY and CDR2 SYGVKD. This CDR3 region has 15 residues. The CDR3 DNA follows: TGTGCCATCAGTGAGTCGGGGGGGTCCTACAATGAGCAGTTCTTC. Residues: CAISESGGSYNEQFF.

The chain employs TRBV7-9 and TRBJ2-3; 10 bases are a match to TRBD2. The ends lost 5 bases at V and 3 bases at J; junction bases unmatched: 5. In germline, CDR1 is SEHNR, CDR2 FQNEAQ (reference sequence). This CDR3 has 15 residues. The CDR3 loop reads CASSVPSGGTDTQYF. CDR3 coding DNA: TGTGCCAGCAGCGTACCTAGCGGGGGTACAGATACGCAGTATTTT.

This clonotype turned up a few times. The chain is built from TRBV12-3 or TRBV12-4 and TRBJ1-5; D is unresolved. The CDR3 has 15 amino acids. Deletions cut 4 bases from V and 2 bases from J, with 12 bases between. The CDR3 region is CASSSRVNGNQPQHF. CDR3 nucleotide sequence: TGTGCCAGCAGTTCGAGGGTTAACGGCAATCAGCCCCAGCATTTT.

The J gene is TRBJ2-1, the V gene TRBV28, with 7 bases matching TRBD1. CDR1 and CDR2 (germline): MDHEN, SYDVKM. The CDR3 has 14 amino acids. Unmatched junction bases numbered 6, after V lost 5 bases and J lost 5 bases. The CDR3: CASSPWDSNNEQFF. The CDR3 DNA reads as TGTGCCAGCAGTCCCTGGGACAGCAACAATGAGCAGTTCTTC.

At least ten counts were recorded for this clonotype. The chain recombines TRBV20-1 with TRBJ2-1; 14 bases match TRBD2. V lost 6 bases, J lost 1 base, and 5 bases stayed unmatched. The CDR3 has 16 amino acids. Germline CDR1 and CDR2: DFQATT and SNEGSKA (reference sequence). As DNA, the CDR3 is TGCAGTGCACCCGGGACTAGCGGGGGTTCCTACAATGAGCAGTTCTTC. It codes for CSAPGTSGGSYNEQFF.

A few counts support this clonotype. The CDR3 DNA follows: TGCAGCTCCACCACTAGCGGAGTACCTGGAGATACGCAGTATTTT. It codes for CSSTTSGVPGDTQYF. This sequence joins TRBV29-1 and TRBJ2-3; 8 bases are shared with TRBD2. The CDR3 covers 15 residues. The ends lost 8 bases at V and 5 bases at J; junction bases unmatched: 15. Germline V gene lookup returns CDR1 SQVTM and CDR2 ANQGSEA.

J is TRBJ2-7 and V is TRBV27; TRBD2 agrees at 11 bases. The ends lost 6 bases at V and 4 bases at J; junction bases unmatched: 8. Germline V lookup: CDR1 MNHEY, CDR2 SMNVEV (reference sequence). This CDR3 is 15 amino acids long. CDR3 nucleotide sequence: TGTGCCAGCAGCAGAACTAGCGGGAGAGGATACGAGCAGTACTTC. It specifies CASSRTSGRGYEQYF.

This clonotype was seen ten or more times. The rearrangement uses TRBV12-3 or TRBV12-4 and TRBJ1-2; D is unresolved. With 2 bases removed from V and 4 bases from J, the gap between germline ends came to 8 bases. There are 13 residues in the CDR3. Here the CDR3 reads CASSLTRFYGYTF. The CDR3 nucleotides are TGTGCCAGCAGTTTAACCAGGTTCTATGGCTACACCTTC.

The rearrangement uses TRBV24-1 and TRBJ1-5; D may be TRBD1 (6 bases). Between the trimmed V and J ends, which lost 4 bases and 9 bases, there was a span of 12 bases. The CDR3 contains 13 residues. Germline values: CDR1 KGHDR, CDR2 SFDVKD. Written as DNA, the CDR3 is TGTGCCACCAGTGACATTTCCAGGGGGCCCCAGCATTTT. As protein: CATSDISRGPQHF.

In this sample, this clonotype turned up many times. The V gene is TRBV7-2, the J gene TRBJ1-1; possibly TRBD1 for D (6 bases). The CDR3 has 16 amino acids. Germline V gives CDR1 SGHTA, CDR2 FQGNSA. V was pared by 4 bases and J by 1 base, with 16 bases between. CDR3 amino acids: CASSSPGQGTNTEAFF. CDR3 nucleotides: TGTGCCAGCAGCTCTCCCGGGCAGGGGACGAACACTGAAGCTTTCTTT.

This clonotype came up many times. The J gene is TRBJ2-7, the V gene TRBV5-1; D is ambiguous. V gave up 7 bases and J gave up 3 bases, with 20 bases separating them. Germline V gene sequence: CDR1 SGHRS, CDR2 YFSETQ. The CDR3 is 15 amino acids. The CDR3: CASGMDGQVIYEQYF. The CDR3, as DNA: TGCGCCAGCGGGATGGATGGGCAGGTCATCTACGAGCAGTACTTC.

This clonotype came up many times. This chain uses TRBV15 with TRBJ2-1, with 11 positions matching TRBD2. V gave up 3 bases and J gave up 4 bases; unmatched junction bases: 2. Germline assignment: CDR1 LNHNV and CDR2 YYDKDF (reference sequence). The length of the CDR3 is 15 residues. CDR3 in amino acids: CATSSSGREYNEQFF. The CDR3 nucleotides read TGTGCCACCAGCAGTAGCGGGAGGGAGTACAATGAGCAGTTCTTC.

J is TRBJ2-3 and V is TRBV15, with 7 bases aligning to TRBD2. Germline V gene data show CDR1 as LNHNV and CDR2 as YYDKDF (reference sequence). The CDR3 runs to 17 residues. V lost 6 bases and J lost 2; bases outside the gene matches: 14. CDR3 region: CATRVGGGQADTDTQYF. The CDR3 DNA reads as TGTGCCACCAGAGTCGGGGGAGGGCAGGCCGACACAGATACGCAGTATTTT.

This chain uses TRBV20-1 with TRBJ2-3; D not resolved. V dropped 0 bases and J dropped 6 bases, with 10 bases sitting between them. The CDR3 length is 13 residues. Germline V gives CDR1 DFQATT, CDR2 SNEGSKA (reference sequence). Here the CDR3 DNA reads TGCAGTGCTAGAGATCCACCGTCGGATACGCAGTATTTT. It specifies CSARDPPSDTQYF.

This chain joins TRBV5-1 and TRBJ1-3; D remains ambiguous. CDR1 is SGHRS, CDR2 YFSETQ, per germline. V was shortened by 0 bases and J by 1 base, with 11 bases between the two germline ends. The CDR3 runs to 16 residues. CDR3 sequence reads: CASSLVSGISGNTIYF. In DNA, the CDR3 is TGCGCCAGCAGCTTGGTTTCTGGGATTTCTGGAAACACCATATATTTT. Filled out from reference TRBV5-1 and TRBJ1-3, the complete variable domain reads KAGVTQTPRYLIKTRGQQVTLSCSPISGHRSVSWYQQTPGQGLQFLFEYFSETQRNKGNFPGRFSGRQFSNSRSEMNVSTLELGDSALYLCASSLVSGISGNTIYFGEGSWLTVV.

This clonotype came up many times. V and J are TRBV3-1 and TRBJ1-6; D not resolved. Looked up from germline, CDR1 is LGHDT and CDR2 is YNNKEL (reference sequence). V lost 0 bases and J lost 6, with 6 bases in between. This CDR3 has 14 amino acids. The chain's CDR3 is CASSQEQSNSPLHF. DNA of the CDR3: TGTGCCAGCAGCCAAGAACAGTCTAATTCACCCCTCCACTTT.

This clonotype has more than one count but fewer than ten. The chain employs TRBV5-1 and TRBJ2-7; D may be TRBD1 (6 bases). The CDR3 extends over 15 amino acids. In germline, CDR1 is SGHRS, CDR2 YFSETQ. V was shortened by 4 bases and J by 0 bases, with 14 bases between the two germline ends. The CDR3 coding sequence is TGCGCCAGCAGCCGAGACAGGAGAAGCTCCTACGAGCAGTACTTC. Encoded protein: CASSRDRRSSYEQYF. The whole variable domain, remainder taken from reference TRBV5-1 and TRBJ2-7, is KAGVTQTPRYLIKTRGQQVTLSCSPISGHRSVSWYQQTPGQGLQFLFEYFSETQRNKGNFPGRFSGRQFSNSRSEMNVSTLELGDSALYLCASSRDRRSSYEQYFGPGTRLTVT.

This clonotype was counted many times. One junction end does not reproduce the germline sequence, and a read error may be involved. The genes are TRBV29-1 and TRBJ2-1, with TRBD2 matching 8 bases. Germline V lookup: CDR1 SQVTM, CDR2 ANQGSEA. The CDR3 loop spans 10 amino acids. The CDR3 loop reads CSVEASGHRF. The CDR3 DNA is TGCAGCGTTGAAGCTAGCGGGCACCGCTTC.

This clonotype was found a few times. The rearrangement joins TRBV20-1 to TRBJ2-5, with TRBD2 matching over 11 bases. The V and J ends lost 5 bases and 5 bases, in that order; junction bases with no gene match: 10. The CDR3 covers 15 residues. The germline gives CDR1 DFQATT, CDR2 SNEGSKA (reference sequence). CDR3 sequence reads: CSAAWTSGPPETQYF. The CDR3 DNA reads as TGCAGTGCTGCCTGGACTAGCGGGCCCCCGGAGACCCAGTACTTC.

This clonotype was counted many times. V and J are TRBV7-9 and TRBJ1-1, with 7 bases that match TRBD1. Looked up from germline, CDR1 is SEHNR and CDR2 is FQNEAQ (reference sequence). After removal of 5 bases from V and 0 bases from J, the junction contained 6 bases not matched to a gene. The CDR3 has 15 residues. CDR3 coding DNA: TGTGCCAGCAGCCTGTCAGGGGGAGTGAACACTGAAGCTTTCTTT. It codes for CASSLSGGVNTEAFF. Combining the CDR3 with reference TRBV7-9 and TRBJ1-1 gives the whole variable domain DTGVSQNPRHKITKRGQNVTFRCDPISEHNRLYWYRQTLGQGPEFLTYFQNEAQLEKSRLLSDRFSAERPKGSFSTLEIQRTEQGDSAMYLCASSLSGGVNTEAFFGQGTRLTVV.

The chain is built from TRBV10-3 and TRBJ1-1; no clear D. This CDR3 comprises 14 residues. CDR1 and CDR2 from the germline V gene are ENHRY and SYGVKD. Trimming cost V 3 bases and J 1 base, with 9 bases left between them. CDR3 coding DNA: TGTGCCATCAGTGAATCCCGGGGGAACACTGAAGCTTTCTTT. Protein product: CAISESRGNTEAFF.

This clonotype was detected only a few times. The chain employs TRBV18 and TRBJ1-3; the D is unclear. V was shortened by 1 base and J by 0 bases, with 7 bases between the two germline ends. Germline V gene data show CDR1 as KGHSH and CDR2 as LQKENI. The CDR3 consists of 15 residues. The CDR3 DNA follows: TGTGCCAGCTCACCACAGACACCCTCTGGAAACACCATATATTTT. It specifies CASSPQTPSGNTIYF.

This clonotype was detected many times. The chain employs TRBV6-5 and TRBJ2-2; D gene ambiguous. Germline CDR1 and CDR2: MNHEY and SVGAGI. The CDR3 has 16 residues. V lost 0 bases, J lost 4 bases, and 12 bases lay in between. CDR3 amino acids: CASSYSIGPGTGELFF. CDR3 DNA sequence: TGTGCCAGCAGTTACTCGATTGGGCCGGGCACCGGGGAGCTGTTTTTT.

This clonotype was seen many times. The J gene is TRBJ2-3, the V gene TRBV4-3; D remains ambiguous. Deletions cut 0 bases from V and 4 bases from J, with 5 bases between. The CDR3 covers 13 residues. Germline V gene data show CDR1 as LGHNA and CDR2 as YSLEER. CDR3 in amino acids: CASSQDWPDTQYF. The CDR3 DNA sequence: TGCGCCAGCAGCCAAGACTGGCCAGATACGCAGTATTTT.

This clonotype was detected only a few times. The chain employs TRBV4-3 and TRBJ2-3; 10 nucleotides agree with TRBD2. The CDR3 totals 18 residues. Germline CDR1 is LGHNA and CDR2 is YSLEER. The V gene end was trimmed by 6 bases and the J gene end by 0 bases; junction bases not matched to a gene: 12. The CDR3 bases are TGCGCCAGCAGGCGAACTAGCGGGATTCACTCTAGCACAGATACGCAGTATTTT. The encoded protein is CASRRTSGIHSSTDTQYF.

This clonotype was counted only a few times. The chain employs TRBV4-3 and TRBJ2-6; D may be TRBD1 (6 bases). From germline, CDR1 is LGHNA and CDR2 YSLEER. CDR3 length: 16 amino acids. Trimming left V 3 bases short and J 1 base short, with 10 bases between. The CDR3 here is CASSHARGSGANVLTF. CDR3 sequence (DNA): TGCGCCAGCAGCCATGCCAGGGGATCTGGGGCCAACGTCCTGACTTTC.

This clonotype was found many times. The CDR3 DNA reads as TGCGCCAGCAGCATGAATACGGCCAGGGTCGCTGGGTCCTACGAGCAGTACTTC. It encodes CASSMNTARVAGSYEQYF. The chain has TRBV5-1 and TRBJ2-7, with D possibly being TRBD1 (5 bases). Trimming pared 4 bases from V and 1 base from J, leaving 24 bases between. Germline V gene sequence: CDR1 SGHRS, CDR2 YFSETQ. The CDR3 totals 18 residues. Full variable domain (outside the CDR3, taken from reference TRBV5-1 and TRBJ2-7): KAGVTQTPRYLIKTRGQQVTLSCSPISGHRSVSWYQQTPGQGLQFLFEYFSETQRNKGNFPGRFSGRQFSNSRSEMNVSTLELGDSALYLCASSMNTARVAGSYEQYFGPGTRLTVT.

This clonotype was recorded at least ten times. The chain combines TRBV28 with TRBJ2-7; the D is unclear. Trimming took 4 bases from V and 2 from J, leaving 12 bases between them. CDR1 is MDHEN and CDR2 is SYDVKM in the germline V gene. The CDR3 has 14 amino acids. CDR3 loop: CASSSSLPPYEQYF. Here the CDR3 DNA reads TGTGCCAGCAGTTCGTCGCTGCCCCCCTACGAGCAGTACTTC.